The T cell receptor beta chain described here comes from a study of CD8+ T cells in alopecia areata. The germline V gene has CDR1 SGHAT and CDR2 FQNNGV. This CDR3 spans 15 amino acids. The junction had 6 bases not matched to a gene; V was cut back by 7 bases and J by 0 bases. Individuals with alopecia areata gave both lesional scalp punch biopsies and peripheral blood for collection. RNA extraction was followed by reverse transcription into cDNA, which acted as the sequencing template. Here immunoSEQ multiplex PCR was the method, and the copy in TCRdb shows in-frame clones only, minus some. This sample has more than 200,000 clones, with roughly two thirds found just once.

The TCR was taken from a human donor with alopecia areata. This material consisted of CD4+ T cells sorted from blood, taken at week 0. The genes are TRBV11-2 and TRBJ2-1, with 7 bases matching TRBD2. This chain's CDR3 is CASKVGGGSYNEQFF. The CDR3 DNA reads TGTGCCAGCAAGGTTGGCGGGGGCTCCTACAATGAGCAGTTCTTC.